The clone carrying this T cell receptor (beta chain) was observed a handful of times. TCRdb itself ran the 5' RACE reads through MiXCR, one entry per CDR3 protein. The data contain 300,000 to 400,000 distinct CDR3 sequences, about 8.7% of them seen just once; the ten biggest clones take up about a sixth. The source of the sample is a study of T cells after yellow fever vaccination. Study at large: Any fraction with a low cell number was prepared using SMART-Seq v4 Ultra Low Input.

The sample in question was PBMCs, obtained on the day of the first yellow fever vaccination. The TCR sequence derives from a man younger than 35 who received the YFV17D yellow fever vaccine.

The DNA of the CDR3 is TGTGCCAGCCAGGATGAGGGGGCAGTTTTCACAGATACGCAGTATTTT. Protein: CASQDEGAVFTDTQYF. The chain combines TRBV7-8 with TRBJ2-3; 7 nucleotides line up with TRBD1. Germline CDR1 and CDR2: SGHVS and FQNEAQ. V lost 8 bases to trimming and J lost 2 bases; unmatched junction nucleotides: 13. The CDR3 contains 16 residues.